The 23 T cell receptor beta chains reported below all come from one sample, sequenced in a study of blood T cell repertoires in COVID-19. Repertoires were generated with immunoSEQ multiplex PCR, while TCRdb's copy carries only in-frame clones and drops some. The sample consists of around 430,000 clones, around nine tenths of them appearing once. The sample was PBMCs or T cells enriched from blood (not recorded which). The receptors come from a woman between 45 and 65 years old who had recovered from COVID-19.

CDR3 amino acids: CSVTGSEAFF. In DNA, the CDR3 is TGCAGCGTTACAGGGAGCGAGGCTTTCTTT. V gene TRBV29-1 combines with J gene TRBJ1-1; possible D gene TRBD1, 6 bases. The CDR3 runs 10 residues. Germline V CDR1 and CDR2: SQVTM, ANQGSEA. Trimming shortened V by 5 bases and J by 11 bases, and 12 bases separated the two germline ends. Full variable domain (remainder filled in from reference TRBV29-1 and TRBJ1-1): SAVISQKPSRDICQRGTSLTIQCQVDSQVTMMFWYRQQPGQSLTLIATANQGSEATYESGFVIDKFPISRPNLTFSTLTVSNMSPEDSSIYLCSVTGSEAFFGQGTRLTVV.

The V call is TRBV5-1, the J call TRBJ2-7; the D gene is possibly TRBD1 (6 bases). Trimming cost V 4 bases and J 2 bases, with 19 bases left between them. The CDR3 runs to 16 residues. The V gene's germline CDR1 is SGHRS and CDR2 YFSETQ. The CDR3 reads CASSPNLVTGTYEQYF. The CDR3 DNA follows: TGCGCCAGCAGCCCCAACCTTGTGACAGGAACCTACGAGCAGTACTTC.

This rearrangement joins TRBV25-1 to TRBJ1-4, with 8 bases fitting TRBD1. Germline lookup yields CDR1 MGHDK and CDR2 SYGVNS. The CDR3 is 15 residues long. The J segment lost 8 bases and the V segment lost 5 bases, leaving 10 bases of the junction unmatched. In DNA form, the CDR3 reads TGTGCCAGCAGTTATAGGACAGGGAGGCGGGAAAAACTGTTTTTT. It is translated as CASSYRTGRREKLFF.

This rearrangement joins TRBV7-9 to TRBJ1-1; the match to TRBD1 covers 8 bases. Germline V gene data show CDR1 as SEHNR and CDR2 as FQNEAQ (reference sequence). The ends lost 5 bases at V and 5 bases at J; junction bases unmatched: 10. The CDR3 runs to 15 residues. CDR3: CASSPVAGGETEAFF. For the CDR3, the DNA is TGTGCCAGCAGCCCAGTGGCAGGGGGCGAAACTGAAGCTTTCTTT.

The chain carries TRBV2 and TRBJ1-2; TRBD1 aligns across 7 bases. This CDR3 region has 14 residues. The V segment lost 6 bases and the J segment 3 bases; nucleotides outside the gene matches: 7. The germline gives CDR1 SNHLY, CDR2 FYNNEI. CDR3 nucleotide sequence: TGTGCCAGCAGGGTGCAGGGGGTTGACTATGGCTACACCTTC. Translating gives CASRVQGVDYGYTF.

The chain joins TRBV5-1 to TRBJ2-4; TRBD1 is a possible D gene (6 bases). Germline V gene lookup returns CDR1 SGHRS and CDR2 YFSETQ. The CDR3 totals 14 residues. Between the trimmed V and J ends, which lost 6 bases and 6 bases, there was a span of 16 bases. CDR3 sequence reads: CASTTGPPGNIQYF. As DNA, the CDR3 is TGCGCCAGCACTACAGGGCCCCCAGGAAACATTCAGTACTTC.

The chain links TRBV3-1 (or the pseudogene TRBV3-2) to TRBJ1-2; 8 bases line up with TRBD1. The CDR3 is 15 residues long. The V segment lost 5 bases and the J segment 4 bases; nucleotides outside the gene matches: 9. Germline CDR1 is LGHDT and CDR2 is YNNKEL (reference sequence). In DNA form, the CDR3 reads TGTGCCAGCAGCTACCGACAGGGGACGTCCTATGGCTACACCTTC. Translating it yields CASSYRQGTSYGYTF.

The genes are TRBV7-2 and TRBJ2-3; no definite D call. CDR3 length: 14 residues. Germline-derived CDR1 and CDR2 are SGHTA and FQGNSA. The V end was cut by 2 bases, the J end by 2 bases, with 8 bases between. In nucleotides, the CDR3 is TGTGCCAGCAGCTTACGGTCCACCACAGATACGCAGTATTTT. Protein product: CASSLRSTTDTQYF.

The V call is TRBV5-6, the J call TRBJ1-4; the D gene is possibly TRBD1 (5 bases). V lost 2 bases to trimming and J lost 0 bases, with 8 bases between them. The germline V gene encodes CDR1 SGHDT and CDR2 YYEEEE. This CDR3 region has 15 residues. The CDR3 DNA sequence: TGTGCCAGCAGCTTCCGGACACCAACTAATGAAAAACTGTTTTTT. Its protein is CASSFRTPTNEKLFF. Drawing the rest from reference TRBV5-6 and TRBJ1-4, the complete variable domain is DAGVTQSPTHLIKTRGQQVTLRCSPKSGHDTVSWYQQALGQGPQFIFQYYEEEERQRGNFPDRFSGHQFPNYSSELNVNALLLGDSALYLCASSFRTPTNEKLFFGSGTQLSVL.

The DNA of the CDR3 is TGTGCCTGGAGCAAAACCGACAGTTTAAAGGGCTACACCTTC. Translated, it gives CAWSKTDSLKGYTF. The chain carries TRBV30 and TRBJ1-2; D is possibly TRBD1 (5 bases). V gave up 3 bases and J gave up 8 bases, with 19 bases separating them. The CDR3 has 14 residues. The germline V gene has CDR1 GTSNPN and CDR2 SVGIG (reference sequence).

The rearrangement joins TRBV4-3 to TRBJ1-4; D gene ambiguous. The germline CDR1 and CDR2 sequences are LGHNA and YSLEER. The CDR3 sequence is 15 residues long. The ends were cut back, 0 bases at V and 7 bases at J, with 12 bases in the middle. CDR3 nucleotides: TGCGCCAGCAGCCAAGATTTTTGGGCTGGTGAAAAACTGTTTTTT. This sequence encodes CASSQDFWAGEKLFF.

V gene TRBV6-6 combines with J gene TRBJ2-3, with a weak D call TRBD2 (5 bases). The V gene lost 7 bases and the J gene lost 0 bases, with 17 bases spanning the gap. CDR1 MNHNY and CDR2 SVGAGI come from the germline V gene (reference sequence). The CDR3 consists of 16 residues. The CDR3 region is CASTPGVPVSTDTQYF. CDR3 nucleotide sequence: TGTGCCAGCACGCCCGGGGTTCCCGTGAGCACAGATACGCAGTATTTT.

This rearrangement joins TRBV9 to TRBJ1-2; D not resolved. Germline CDR1 reads SGDLS; CDR2 reads YYNGEE. This CDR3 region has 13 residues. The ends were cut back, 5 bases at V and 5 bases at J, with 13 bases in the middle. Written as DNA, the CDR3 is TGTGCCAGCAGACCGGATAGCCCTTATGGCTACACCTTC. Translated, it gives CASRPDSPYGYTF.

Points on this clone: The sample has other DNA sequences that encode this CDR3 too. The rearrangement links TRBV19 to TRBJ1-2; 8 bases fit TRBD1. This CDR3 is 15 amino acids long. Germline V gene lookup returns CDR1 LNHDA and CDR2 SQIVND (reference sequence). V gave up 0 bases and J gave up 8 bases; unmatched junction bases: 8. CDR3 sequence reads: CASSIDRTGSRGYTF. The CDR3 nucleotides are TGTGCCAGTAGTATAGATCGGACAGGGTCAAGAGGCTACACCTTC.

This clone showed up just once. V usage is TRBV2 and J usage is TRBJ1-4; a possible D gene is TRBD1 (6 bases). Trimming pared 1 base from V and 8 bases from J, leaving 14 bases between. The CDR3 is 15 residues long. Looked up from germline, CDR1 is SNHLY and CDR2 is FYNNEI. The CDR3 DNA reads as TGTGCCAGCAGTGAAGTGTGGACAGAGGGGGAAAAACTGTTTTTT. This translates into CASSEVWTEGEKLFF. Variable domain in full (rest from reference TRBV2 and TRBJ1-4): EPEVTQTPSHQVTQMGQEVILRCVPISNHLYFYWYRQILGQKVEFLVSFYNNEISEKSEIFDDQFSVERPDGSNFTLKIRSTKLEDSAMYFCASSEVWTEGEKLFFGSGTQLSVL.

This chain uses TRBV4-3 with TRBJ1-2; 9 positions match TRBD1. There are 19 residues in the CDR3. V was pared by 0 bases and J by 3 bases, with 14 bases of the junction left unmatched. The V gene's germline CDR1 is LGHNA and CDR2 YSLEER. The CDR3 loop reads CASSQEVTGGSSAYYGYTF. The CDR3, as DNA: TGCGCCAGCAGCCAAGAAGTAACAGGGGGCTCTTCTGCCTACTATGGCTACACCTTC.

This chain joins TRBV9 and TRBJ1-1; TRBD1 matches at 8 bases. The CDR3 runs 16 residues. Germline V gives CDR1 SGDLS, CDR2 YYNGEE. The trim removed 0 bases at V and 4 bases at J, leaving 8 bases unmatched. CDR3 in DNA: TGTGCCAGCAGCGTAGGGGTTTCGGACAGGGTCACTGAAGCTTTCTTT. Translation gives CASSVGVSDRVTEAFF.

The V and J genes are TRBV18 and TRBJ2-7; 7 bases line up with TRBD2. The CDR3 runs 14 residues. Trimming took 1 base from V and 2 from J; bases not matched to a gene: 2. Germline CDR1 is KGHSH and CDR2 is LQKENI. The CDR3 spells CASSPRGGTYEQYF. The CDR3 DNA sequence: TGTGCCAGCTCACCACGGGGAGGGACCTACGAGCAGTACTTC. The whole variable domain, filled in from reference TRBV18 and TRBJ2-7, reads NAGVMQNPRHLVRRRGQEARLRCSPMKGHSHVYWYRQLPEEGLKFMVYLQKENIIDESGMPKERFSAEFPKEGPSILRIQQVVRGDSAAYFCASSPRGGTYEQYFGPGTRLTVT.

The rearrangement links TRBV6-5 to TRBJ1-1; 8 bases align to TRBD1. The CDR3 sequence is 13 residues long. CDR1 and CDR2 (germline): MNHEY, SVGAGI. V lost 5 bases to trimming and J lost 6 bases; unmatched junction nucleotides: 5. As DNA, the CDR3 is TGTGCCAGCAGTATATCAGGGGGCCCTGAAGCTTTCTTT. Amino acid sequence: CASSISGGPEAFF.

The rearrangement uses TRBV5-5 and TRBJ1-1; TRBD1 is a possible D gene (6 bases). Germline V CDR1 and CDR2: SGHKS, YYEKEE (reference sequence). V dropped 6 bases and J dropped 1 base, with 13 bases sitting between them. This CDR3 contains 14 residues. The CDR3 DNA reads as TGTGCCAGCACCAAAGGGGGAACGAACACTGAAGCTTTCTTT. Protein product: CASTKGGTNTEAFF.

J is TRBJ1-2 and V is TRBV30, with a tentative D call TRBD1 (5 bases). V dropped 4 bases and J dropped 8 bases, with 17 bases sitting between them. The germline gives CDR1 GTSNPN, CDR2 SVGIG (reference sequence). The CDR3 contains 13 residues. The CDR3 nucleotides are TGTGCCTGGATAGGCAGGGCAGGTGGAGGCTACACCTTC. Translation: CAWIGRAGGGYTF.

This clone was seen just once. The gene calls are TRBV2 and TRBJ1-5; TRBD1 is a possible D gene (5 bases). Trimming took off 3 bases at V and 2 bases at J, with 11 bases between the two ends. From germline, CDR1 is SNHLY and CDR2 FYNNEI. The length of the CDR3 is 15 residues. CDR3 DNA sequence: TGTGCCAGCAGTGAGGTAGGGGCCGGCAATCAGCCCCAGCATTTT. It yields the protein CASSEVGAGNQPQHF.

V is TRBV27 and J is TRBJ1-6; D not resolved. Per germline, CDR1 MNHEY and CDR2 SMNVEV (reference sequence). The CDR3 consists of 15 residues. Trimming left V 3 bases short and J 0 bases short, with 6 bases between. This chain's CDR3 is CASSFGSSYNSPLHF. CDR3 coding DNA: TGTGCCAGCAGTTTTGGTAGCTCCTATAATTCACCCCTCCACTTT.